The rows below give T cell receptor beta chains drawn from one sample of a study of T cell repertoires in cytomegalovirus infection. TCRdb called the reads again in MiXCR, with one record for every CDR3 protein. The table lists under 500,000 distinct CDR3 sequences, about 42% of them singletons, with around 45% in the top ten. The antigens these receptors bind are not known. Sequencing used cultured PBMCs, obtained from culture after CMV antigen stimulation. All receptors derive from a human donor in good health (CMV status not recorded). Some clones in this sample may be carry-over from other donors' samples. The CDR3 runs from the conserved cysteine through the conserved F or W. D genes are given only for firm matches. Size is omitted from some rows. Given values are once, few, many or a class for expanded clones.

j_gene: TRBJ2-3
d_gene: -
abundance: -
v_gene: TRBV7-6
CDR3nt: TGTGCCAGCAGCTTAGTTTCTGGAGCGGCCAGCACAGATACGCAGTATTTT
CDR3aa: CASSLVSGAASTDTQYF

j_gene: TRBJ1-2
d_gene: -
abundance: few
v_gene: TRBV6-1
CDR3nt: TGTGCCAGCAGTGTGGGTAGGGGCTATGGCTACACCTTC
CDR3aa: CASSVGRGYGYTF

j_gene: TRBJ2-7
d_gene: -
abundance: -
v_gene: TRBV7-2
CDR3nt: TGTGCCAGCAGCCCCCATTCAGGGCCCTACGAGCAGTACTTC
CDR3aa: CASSPHSGPYEQYF

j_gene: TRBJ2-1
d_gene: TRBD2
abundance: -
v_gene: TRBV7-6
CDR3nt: TGTGCCAGCAGCTTAGGCGGGAGGAACAATGAGCAGTTCTTC
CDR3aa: CASSLGGRNNEQFF

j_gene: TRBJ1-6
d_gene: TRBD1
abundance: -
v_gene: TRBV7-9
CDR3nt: TGTGCCAGCAGCGCCCGACAGGGTTTGCCCCTCCACTTT
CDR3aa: CASSARQGLPLHF

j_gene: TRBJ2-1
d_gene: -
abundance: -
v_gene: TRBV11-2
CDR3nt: TGTGCCAGCAGCTTTTTACTAGTAAGGAATGAGCAGTTCTTC
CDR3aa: CASSFLLVRNEQFF

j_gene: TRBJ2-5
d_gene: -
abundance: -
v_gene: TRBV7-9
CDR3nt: TGTGCCAGCAGCTTGACCCCTTTTGACGGGGGAGGTATAGGAGAGACCCAGTACTTC
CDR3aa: CASSLTPFDGGGIGETQYF

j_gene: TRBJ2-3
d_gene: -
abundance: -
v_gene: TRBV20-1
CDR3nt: TGCAGTGCTAGAGAGCTAACAGATACGCAGTATTTT
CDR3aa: CSARELTDTQYF

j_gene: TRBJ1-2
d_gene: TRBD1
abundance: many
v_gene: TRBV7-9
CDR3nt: TGTGCCAGCAGCTTCGGGACAGGTTATGGCTACACCTTC
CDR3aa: CASSFGTGYGYTF

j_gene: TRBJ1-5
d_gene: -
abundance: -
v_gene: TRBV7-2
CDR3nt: TGTGCCAGCAGCCCACATGCGGGTTATAGCAATCAGCCCCAGCATTTT
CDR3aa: CASSPHAGYSNQPQHF

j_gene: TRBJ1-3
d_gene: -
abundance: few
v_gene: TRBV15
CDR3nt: TGTGCCACCAGCAGAGATCCTGGAAACACCATATATTTT
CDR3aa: CATSRDPGNTIYF

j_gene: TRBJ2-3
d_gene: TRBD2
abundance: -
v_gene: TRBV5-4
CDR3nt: TGTGCCAGCAGCTTTTTAGCGGGAGGTAGCACAGATACGCAGTATTTT
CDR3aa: CASSFLAGGSTDTQYF

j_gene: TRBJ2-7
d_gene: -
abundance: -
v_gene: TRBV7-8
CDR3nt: TGTGCCAGCAGCTCGCCCCCGTACTACGAGCAGTACTTC
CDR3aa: CASSSPPYYEQYF

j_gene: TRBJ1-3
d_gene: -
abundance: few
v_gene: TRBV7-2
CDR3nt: TGTGCCAGCAGCTACCGTGCAGGACAGCAATCTGGAAACACCATATATTTT
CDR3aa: CASSYRAGQQSGNTIYF

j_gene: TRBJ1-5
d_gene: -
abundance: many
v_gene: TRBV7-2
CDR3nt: TGTGCCAGCAGCTTGTCGGGCCTTTACAATCAGCCCCAGCATTTT
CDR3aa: CASSLSGLYNQPQHF

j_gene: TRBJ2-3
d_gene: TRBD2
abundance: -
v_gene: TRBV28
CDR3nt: TGTGCCAGCGGGACTAGCGGGGGGGCCCCAGGGGATACGCAGTATTTT
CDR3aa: CASGTSGGAPGDTQYF

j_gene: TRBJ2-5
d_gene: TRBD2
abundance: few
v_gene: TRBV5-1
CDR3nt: TGCGCCAGCAGCTTGCTACTAGCGGGGAAGCAAGAGACCCAGTACTTC
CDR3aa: CASSLLLAGKQETQYF

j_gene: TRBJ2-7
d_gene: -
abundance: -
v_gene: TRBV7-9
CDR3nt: TGTGCCAGCAGCTTAATCGATAGCGGCTACGAGCAGTACTTC
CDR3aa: CASSLIDSGYEQYF

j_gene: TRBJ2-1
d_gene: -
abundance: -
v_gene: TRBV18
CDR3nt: TGTGCCAGCTCCCTCAACGCACGGGATGAGCAGTTCTTC
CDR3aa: CASSLNARDEQFF

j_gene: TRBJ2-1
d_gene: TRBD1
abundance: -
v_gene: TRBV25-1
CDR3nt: TGTGCCGCGACAGGGGTCTACAATGAGCAGTTCTTC
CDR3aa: CAATGVYNEQFF

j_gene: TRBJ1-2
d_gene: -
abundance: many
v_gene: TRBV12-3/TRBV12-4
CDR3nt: TGTGCCAGCAGTTTAGGCGGGGCGCCTACTAACTATGGCTACACCTTC
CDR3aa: CASSLGGAPTNYGYTF

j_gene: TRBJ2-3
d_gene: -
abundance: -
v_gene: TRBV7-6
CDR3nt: TGTGCCAGCAGCTTCGGACAAGTTTCCACAGATACGCAGTATTTT
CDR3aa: CASSFGQVSTDTQYF

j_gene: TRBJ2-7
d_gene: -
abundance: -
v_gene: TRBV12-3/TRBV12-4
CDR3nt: TGTGCCAGCAGTTTAGGGGGACCTAAGCGCGAGCAGTACTTC
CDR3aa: CASSLGGPKREQYF

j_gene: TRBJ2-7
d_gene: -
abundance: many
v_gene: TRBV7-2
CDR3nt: TGTGCCAGCAGTTTACTACTGGGACCGTTCTACGAGCAGTACTTC
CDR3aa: CASSLLLGPFYEQYF

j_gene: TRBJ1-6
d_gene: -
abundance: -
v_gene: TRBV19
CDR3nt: TGTGCCACTAAGGCAGCCGAACACTATAATTCACCCCTCCACTTT
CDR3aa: CATKAAEHYNSPLHF

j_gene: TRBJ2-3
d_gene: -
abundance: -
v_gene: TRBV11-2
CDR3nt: TGTGCCAGCAGTCCTATCTACCCGGAAGGCACAGATACGCAGTATTTT
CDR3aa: CASSPIYPEGTDTQYF

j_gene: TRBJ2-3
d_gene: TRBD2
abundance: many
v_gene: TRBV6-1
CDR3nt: TGTGCCAGCAGTGAAGCGCTTCGCGGGGGGGCCTTCGGAGATACGCAGTATTTT
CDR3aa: CASSEALRGGAFGDTQYF

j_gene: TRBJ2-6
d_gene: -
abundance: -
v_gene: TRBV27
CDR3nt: TGTGCCAGCAGCACGGGACGCCTTTCTGGGGCCAACGTCCTGACTTTC
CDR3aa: CASSTGRLSGANVLTF

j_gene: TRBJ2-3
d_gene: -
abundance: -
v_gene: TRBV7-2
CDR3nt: TGTGCCAGCAGCGCCCGTGTCGTCGACGCGCAGTATTTT
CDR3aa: CASSARVVDAQYF

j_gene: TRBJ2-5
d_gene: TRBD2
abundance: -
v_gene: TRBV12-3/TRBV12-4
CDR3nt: TGTGCCAGCAGCAAGACTAGCGGGGAAGAGACCCAGTACTTC
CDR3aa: CASSKTSGEETQYF

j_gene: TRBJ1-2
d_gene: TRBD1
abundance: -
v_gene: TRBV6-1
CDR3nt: TGTGCCAGCAGTCCGCAGGGACAGGGGGTCTATGGCTACACCTTC
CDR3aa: CASSPQGQGVYGYTF

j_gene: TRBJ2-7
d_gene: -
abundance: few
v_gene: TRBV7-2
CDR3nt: TGTGCCAGCAGCTTAGCTCCGGGAGCAGGTTTCGAGCAGTACTTC
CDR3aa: CASSLAPGAGFEQYF

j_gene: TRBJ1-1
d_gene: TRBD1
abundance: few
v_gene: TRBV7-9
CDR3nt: TGTGCCAGCAGTCTCACAGGGGGTAGGGTTGAAGCTTTCTTT
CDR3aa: CASSLTGGRVEAFF

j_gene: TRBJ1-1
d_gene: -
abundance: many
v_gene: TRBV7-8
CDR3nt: TGTGCCAGCAGCCCCCGGAGCGTGTCCATGAACACTGAAGCTTTCTTT
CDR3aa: CASSPRSVSMNTEAFF

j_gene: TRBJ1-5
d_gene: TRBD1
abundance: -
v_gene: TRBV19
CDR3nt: TGTGCCAGTAGCAACAGGGGACAGGGGTCTCAGCCCCAGCATTTT
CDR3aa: CASSNRGQGSQPQHF

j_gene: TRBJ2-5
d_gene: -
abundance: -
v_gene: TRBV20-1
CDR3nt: TGCAGTGCTAGAGATGGTGGGGGCGCGGAGACCCAGTACTTC
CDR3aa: CSARDGGGAETQYF

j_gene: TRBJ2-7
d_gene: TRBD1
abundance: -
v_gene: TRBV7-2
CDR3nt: TGTGCCAGCAGCCACCGGGACAGATACTACGAGCAGTACTTC
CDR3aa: CASSHRDRYYEQYF

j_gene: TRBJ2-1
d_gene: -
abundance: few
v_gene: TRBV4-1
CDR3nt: TGCGCCAGCAGCCACTCCGGGACGGCGACTTACAATGAGCAGTTCTTC
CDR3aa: CASSHSGTATYNEQFF

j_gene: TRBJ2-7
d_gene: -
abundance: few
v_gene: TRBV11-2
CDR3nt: TGTGCCAGCAGCTTAGCCCTTACAGGTGCCCCTCGCGAGCAGTACTTC
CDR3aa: CASSLALTGAPREQYF

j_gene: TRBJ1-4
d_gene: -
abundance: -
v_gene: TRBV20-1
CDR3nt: TGCAGTGCTAGACAGGGGTCTCACGTGCGGGAAAAACTGTTTTTT
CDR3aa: CSARQGSHVREKLFF

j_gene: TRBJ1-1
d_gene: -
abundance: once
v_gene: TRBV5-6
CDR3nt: TGTGCCAGCAGCTTGGTGGACAGCAAGAACACTGAAGCTTTCTTT
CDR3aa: CASSLVDSKNTEAFF